This TCR beta chain is from a study of control samples from healthy donors and cancer patients. Data came from immunoSEQ multiplex PCR; TCRdb stores just in-frame clones and leaves some out. The sample holds about 130,000 clones; over 75% are singletons and the top ten take 2% to 3%. This clone has just one count. Sequences were obtained from blood. The source is a man aged 35 to 55 in good health.

In DNA form, the CDR3 reads TGTGCCAGTTCCGAAAGACCGGTCCTCTATGGCTACACCTTC. It specifies CASSERPVLYGYTF. The chain is built from TRBV7-8 and TRBJ1-2; D remains unclear. Germline values: CDR1 SGHVS, CDR2 FQNEAQ. V was trimmed by 9 bases and J by 4 bases, leaving 18 bases between them. The CDR3 sequence is 14 residues long.